This TCR beta chain was identified during a study of radiation and T cells in renal cell carcinoma. General observations from the study: Top tumor clonotypes rose in blood 2 weeks post-radiation, then contracted.

Details on this clone: Antigen: not known.

Assay: immunoSEQ multiplex PCR; the TCRdb copy retains only in-frame clones and omits some. This sample yields fewer than 200,000 clones, of which about 85% are seen a single time; about 10% belongs to the top ten. Time point of the sample: blood 4 weeks post-SBRT, at nephrectomy. Described treatment: 15 Gy SBRT to primary tumor, nephrectomy 4 weeks later. Radiation-treated patients gave blood at baseline, week 2 and week 4. This renal cell carcinoma was of the clear cell type. Trimming took off 5 bases at V and 8 bases at J, with 18 bases between the two ends. The CDR3 loop spans 14 amino acids. Germline V gene data show CDR1 as SGHVS and CDR2 as FNYEAQ.

The sequences come from blood, collected from a patient whose treatment included radiotherapy and nephrectomy. The rearrangement uses TRBV7-6 and TRBJ1-2; perhaps TRBD1 as D (6 bases). The receptor was isolated from a woman aged 45-65 years with renal cell carcinoma. The CDR3 DNA is TGTGCCAGCAGCCAACTCCCGGGGGCAGACGGCTACACCTTC. Translated, it gives CASSQLPGADGYTF.